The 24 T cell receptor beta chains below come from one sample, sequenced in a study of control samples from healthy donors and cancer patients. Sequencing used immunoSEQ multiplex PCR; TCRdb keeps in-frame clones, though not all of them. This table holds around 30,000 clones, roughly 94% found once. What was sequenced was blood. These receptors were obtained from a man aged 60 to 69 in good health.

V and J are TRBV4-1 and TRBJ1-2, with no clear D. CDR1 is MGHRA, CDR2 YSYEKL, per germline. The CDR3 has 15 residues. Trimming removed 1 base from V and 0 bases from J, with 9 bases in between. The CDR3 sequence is CASSQGPSTNYGYTF. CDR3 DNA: TGCGCCAGCAGCCAAGGCCCCTCCACTAACTATGGCTACACCTTC.

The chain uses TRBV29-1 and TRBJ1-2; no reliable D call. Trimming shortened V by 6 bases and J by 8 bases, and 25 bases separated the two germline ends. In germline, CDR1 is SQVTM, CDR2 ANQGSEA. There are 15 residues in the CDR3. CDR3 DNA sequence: TGCAGCGTGGAACGGGCCGCCCAGGCGGGTGAGGGCTACACCTTC. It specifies CSVERAAQAGEGYTF.

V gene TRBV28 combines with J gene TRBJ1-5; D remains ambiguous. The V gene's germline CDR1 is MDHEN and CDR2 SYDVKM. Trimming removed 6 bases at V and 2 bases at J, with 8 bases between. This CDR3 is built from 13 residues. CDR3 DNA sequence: TGTGCCAGCAGGGCCTCTGGCAATCAGCCCCAGCATTTT. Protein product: CASRASGNQPQHF.

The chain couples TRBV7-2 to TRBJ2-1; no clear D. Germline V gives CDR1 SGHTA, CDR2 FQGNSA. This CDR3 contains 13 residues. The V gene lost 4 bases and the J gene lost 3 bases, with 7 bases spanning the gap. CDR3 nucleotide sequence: TGTGCCAGCAGCTCCTTCAGCTACAATGAGCAGTTCTTC. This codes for CASSSFSYNEQFF.

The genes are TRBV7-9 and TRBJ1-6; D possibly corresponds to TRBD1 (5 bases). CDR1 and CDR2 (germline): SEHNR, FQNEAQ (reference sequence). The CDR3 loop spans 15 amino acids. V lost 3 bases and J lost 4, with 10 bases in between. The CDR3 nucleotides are TGTGCCAGCAGCTTGGGGGAGAGATATAATTCACCCCTCCACTTT. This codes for CASSLGERYNSPLHF. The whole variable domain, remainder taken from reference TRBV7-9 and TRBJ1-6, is DTGVSQNPRHKITKRGQNVTFRCDPISEHNRLYWYRQTLGQGPEFLTYFQNEAQLEKSRLLSDRFSAERPKGSFSTLEIQRTEQGDSAMYLCASSLGERYNSPLHFGNGTRLTVT.

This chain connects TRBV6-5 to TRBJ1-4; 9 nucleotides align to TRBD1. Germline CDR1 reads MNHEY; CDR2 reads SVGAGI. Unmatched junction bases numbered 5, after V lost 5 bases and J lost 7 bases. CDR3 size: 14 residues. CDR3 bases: TGTGCCAGCAGTACCGACAGGGGGATTGAAAAACTGTTTTTT. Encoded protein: CASSTDRGIEKLFF.

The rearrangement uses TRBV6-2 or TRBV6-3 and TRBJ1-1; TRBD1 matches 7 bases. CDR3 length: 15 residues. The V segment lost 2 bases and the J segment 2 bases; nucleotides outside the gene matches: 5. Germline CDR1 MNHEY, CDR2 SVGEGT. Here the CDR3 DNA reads TGTGCCAGCAGTTACGAACAGGGGCTCAACACTGAAGCTTTCTTT. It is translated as CASSYEQGLNTEAFF.

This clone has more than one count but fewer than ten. CDR3 sequence reads: CASSLDGTALYGYTF. The CDR3 DNA reads as TGTGCCAGCAGTTTGGACGGGACAGCTCTCTATGGCTACACCTTC. V usage is TRBV6-4 and J usage is TRBJ1-2; 7 positions agree with TRBD1. Germline V gene data show CDR1 as MRHNA and CDR2 as SNTAGT. This CDR3 has 15 amino acids. V gave up 5 bases and J gave up 4 bases; unmatched junction bases: 10.

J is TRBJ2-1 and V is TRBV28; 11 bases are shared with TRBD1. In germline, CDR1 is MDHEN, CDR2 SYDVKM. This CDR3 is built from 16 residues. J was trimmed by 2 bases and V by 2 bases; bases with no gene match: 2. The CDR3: CASSLRGQGAYNEQFF. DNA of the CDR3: TGTGCCAGCAGTTTACGGGGACAGGGGGCCTACAATGAGCAGTTCTTC.

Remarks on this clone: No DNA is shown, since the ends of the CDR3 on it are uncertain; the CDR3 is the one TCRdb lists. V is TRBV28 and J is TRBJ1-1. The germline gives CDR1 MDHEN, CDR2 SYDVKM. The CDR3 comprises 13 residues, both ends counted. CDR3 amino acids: CASSFSLDTEAFF.

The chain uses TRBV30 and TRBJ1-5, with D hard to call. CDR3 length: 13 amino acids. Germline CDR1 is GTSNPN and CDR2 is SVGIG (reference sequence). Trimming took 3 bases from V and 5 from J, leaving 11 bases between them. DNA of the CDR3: TGTGCCTGGAGCCTAACGGGAGATCAGCCCCAGCATTTT. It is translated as CAWSLTGDQPQHF.

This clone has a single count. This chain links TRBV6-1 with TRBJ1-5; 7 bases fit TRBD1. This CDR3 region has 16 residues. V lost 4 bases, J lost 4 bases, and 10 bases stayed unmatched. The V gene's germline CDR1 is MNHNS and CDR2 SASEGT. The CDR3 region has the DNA TGTGCCAGCAGTGGTTCACGACAGGGCTTAAATCAGCCCCAGCATTTT. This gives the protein CASSGSRQGLNQPQHF.

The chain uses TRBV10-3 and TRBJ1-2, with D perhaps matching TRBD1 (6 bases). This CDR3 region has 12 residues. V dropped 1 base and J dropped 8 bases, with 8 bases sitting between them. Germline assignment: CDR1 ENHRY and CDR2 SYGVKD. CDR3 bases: TGTGCCATCAGTGAGTGGACAGACGGCTACACCTTC. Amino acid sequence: CAISEWTDGYTF.

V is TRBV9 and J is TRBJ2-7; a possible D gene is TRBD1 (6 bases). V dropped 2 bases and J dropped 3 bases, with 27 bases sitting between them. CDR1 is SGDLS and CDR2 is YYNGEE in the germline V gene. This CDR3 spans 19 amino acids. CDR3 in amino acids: CASSVPTLKQDSLSYEQYF. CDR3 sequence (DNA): TGTGCCAGCAGCGTCCCCACCCTTAAACAGGACAGTTTAAGCTACGAGCAGTACTTC.

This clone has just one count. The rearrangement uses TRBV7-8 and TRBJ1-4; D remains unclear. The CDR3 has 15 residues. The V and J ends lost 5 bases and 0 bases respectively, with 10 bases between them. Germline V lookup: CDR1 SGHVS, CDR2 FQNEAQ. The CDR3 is CASSRREATNEKLFF. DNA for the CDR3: TGTGCCAGCAGCCGGAGAGAGGCAACTAATGAAAAACTGTTTTTT.

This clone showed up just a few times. CDR3 bases: TGTGCCAGTAGAGAGGACAGGGCCGGAAACACCATATATTTT. Protein sequence: CASREDRAGNTIYF. This chain uses TRBV19 with TRBJ1-3, with TRBD1 matching 8 bases. This CDR3 has 14 amino acids. With 6 bases clipped from V and 4 bases from J, the junction kept 5 bases outside the gene matches. From germline, CDR1 is LNHDA and CDR2 SQIVND (reference sequence).

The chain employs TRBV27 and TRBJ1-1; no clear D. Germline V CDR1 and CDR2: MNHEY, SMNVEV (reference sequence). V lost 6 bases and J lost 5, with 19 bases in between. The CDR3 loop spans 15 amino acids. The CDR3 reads CASRKTLNMLTEAFF. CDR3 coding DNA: TGTGCCAGCAGAAAGACCCTTAATATGCTAACTGAAGCTTTCTTT.

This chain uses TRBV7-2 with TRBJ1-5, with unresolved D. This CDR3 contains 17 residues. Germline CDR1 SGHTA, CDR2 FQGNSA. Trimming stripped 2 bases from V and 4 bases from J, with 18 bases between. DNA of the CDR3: TGTGCCAGCAGCTTAACTTCTGGCAGGCCGCCAAATCAGCCCCAGCATTTT. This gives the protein CASSLTSGRPPNQPQHF.

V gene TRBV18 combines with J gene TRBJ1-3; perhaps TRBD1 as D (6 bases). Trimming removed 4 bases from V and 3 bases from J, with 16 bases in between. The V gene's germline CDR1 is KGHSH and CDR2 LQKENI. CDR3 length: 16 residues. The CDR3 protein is CASSQGTSRNGNTIYF. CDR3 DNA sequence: TGTGCCAGCTCACAGGGGACATCTCGAAATGGAAACACCATATATTTT.

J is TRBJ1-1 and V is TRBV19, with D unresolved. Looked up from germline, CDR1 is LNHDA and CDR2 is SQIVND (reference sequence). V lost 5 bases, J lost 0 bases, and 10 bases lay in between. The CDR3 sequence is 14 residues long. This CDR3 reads CASSDSSMNTEAFF. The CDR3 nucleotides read TGTGCCAGTAGTGACTCCTCCATGAACACTGAAGCTTTCTTT.

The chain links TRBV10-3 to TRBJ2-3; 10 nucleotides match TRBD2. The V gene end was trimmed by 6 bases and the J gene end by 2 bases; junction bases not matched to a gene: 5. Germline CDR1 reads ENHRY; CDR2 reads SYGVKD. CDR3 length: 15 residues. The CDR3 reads CAIRFSGGNTDTQYF. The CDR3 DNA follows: TGTGCCATCAGATTTAGCGGGGGGAACACAGATACGCAGTATTTT.

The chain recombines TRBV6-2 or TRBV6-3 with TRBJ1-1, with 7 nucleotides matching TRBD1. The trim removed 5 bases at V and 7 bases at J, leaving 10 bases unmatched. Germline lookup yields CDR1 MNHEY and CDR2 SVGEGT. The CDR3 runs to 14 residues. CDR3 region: CASSVGTAVLEAFF. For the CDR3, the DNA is TGTGCCAGCAGTGTTGGGACAGCCGTACTTGAAGCTTTCTTT.

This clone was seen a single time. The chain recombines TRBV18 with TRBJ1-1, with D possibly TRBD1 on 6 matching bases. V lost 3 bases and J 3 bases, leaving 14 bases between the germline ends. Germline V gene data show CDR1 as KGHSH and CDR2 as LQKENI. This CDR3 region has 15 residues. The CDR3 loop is CASSPIRTADTEAFF. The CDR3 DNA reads TGTGCCAGCTCACCGATAAGGACAGCCGACACTGAAGCTTTCTTT.

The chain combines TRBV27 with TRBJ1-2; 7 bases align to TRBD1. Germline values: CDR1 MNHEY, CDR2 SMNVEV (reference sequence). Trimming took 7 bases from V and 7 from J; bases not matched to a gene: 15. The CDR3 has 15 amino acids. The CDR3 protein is CASKTSRGKRRGYTF. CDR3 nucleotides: TGTGCCAGCAAAACGAGCAGGGGGAAGCGTCGTGGCTACACCTTC.